Listed below are T cell receptor beta chains from one sample, sequenced in a study of T cells after yellow fever vaccination. TCRdb re-analysed the 5' RACE reads in MiXCR, keeping a single row per CDR3 protein. The sample carries approximately 24,000 distinct CDR3 sequences, 5% to 7% recorded once. The sequencing used PBMCs, either bulk or a sorted T-cell subset (CD4+, CD8+, memory, or dextramer-sorted; not recorded which), collected 15 days after the yellow fever booster vaccination. These receptors all come from a man aged 25-45 years who received the YFV17D yellow fever vaccine. Each CDR3 is given with its conserved first and last residue. The D gene is left open where the match is weak. Some rows have no size entry. The others give once, few or many, or a class for an expanded clone.

J | V | size | D | CDR3 | DNA
TRBJ2-7 | TRBV10-3 | many | . | CAISIRDRSYEQYF | TGTGCCATCAGTATCCGGGACCGATCCTACGAGCAGTACTTC
TRBJ2-7 | TRBV28 | many | . | CASREGVYEQYF | TGTGCCAGCAGAGAGGGGGTTTACGAGCAGTACTTC
TRBJ2-7 | TRBV9 | many | TRBD2 | CASSVEPPGRREGSEQYF | TGTGCCAGCAGCGTAGAGCCCCCGGGGAGGCGGGAGGGGAGCGAGCAGTACTTC
TRBJ2-1 | TRBV7-2 | many | . | CASSLARDYNEQFF | TGTGCCAGCAGCTTAGCCAGGGATTACAATGAGCAGTTCTTC
TRBJ1-2 | TRBV28 | few | . | CASSLSGSNYGYTF | TGTGCCAGCAGTTTATCGGGGAGTAACTATGGCTACACCTTC
TRBJ2-1 | TRBV7-2 | many | . | CASRGTALYNEQFF | TGTGCCAGCAGGGGGACGGCCCTCTACAATGAGCAGTTCTTC
TRBJ2-7 | TRBV9 | many | . | CASSASPRADEQYF | TGTGCCAGCAGCGCTAGCCCCCGCGCGGACGAGCAGTACTTC
TRBJ1-1 | TRBV9 | many | . | CASSVEVNTEAFF | TGTGCCAGCAGCGTAGAGGTGAACACTGAAGCTTTCTTT
TRBJ1-2 | TRBV20-1 | many | . | CSANIAYGYTF | TGCAGTGCTAACATCGCCTATGGCTACACCTTC
TRBJ2-7 | TRBV28 | many | TRBD2 | CASSLGTSGRSEQYF | TGTGCCAGCAGTTTAGGAACTAGCGGGAGAAGCGAGCAGTACTTC
TRBJ2-5 | TRBV6-1 | many | . | CASSPRVETQYF | TGTGCCAGCAGCCCCAGGGTGGAGACCCAGTACTTC
TRBJ2-1 | TRBV27 | many | . | CASRPTRIGLSLGNEQFF | TGTGCCAGCAGACCGACCCGAATAGGACTTTCTCTTGGGAATGAGCAGTTCTTC
TRBJ2-2 | TRBV23-1 | . | TRBD2 | CASSQSKLAGPGELFF | TGCGCCAGCAGTCAATCGAAACTAGCGGGGCCCGGGGAGCTGTTTTTT
TRBJ2-7 | TRBV7-2 | many | . | CASSLGPDRQQYF | TGTGCCAGCAGCTTAGGACCGGACCGGCAGCAGTACTTC
TRBJ1-2 | TRBV20-1 | many | TRBD1 | CSARGTGEGSWTGYTF | TGCAGTGCTAGAGGAACAGGGGAAGGGTCTTGGACTGGCTACACCTTC
TRBJ1-1 | TRBV12-3/TRBV12-4 | many | . | CASSSQDIVAFF | TGTGCCAGCAGTTCCCAAGACATTGTAGCTTTCTTT
TRBJ1-2 | TRBV20-1 | many | . | CSAQGSAGNGYTF | TGCAGTGCCCAGGGGTCAGCCGGTAATGGCTACACCTTC
TRBJ2-3 | TRBV20-1 | many | . | CSAPKDSTDTQYF | TGCAGTGCCCCTAAAGATAGCACAGATACGCAGTATTTT
TRBJ2-1 | TRBV29-1 | medium-sized | . | CSVTVPEQFF | TGCAGCGTGACTGTCCCTGAGCAGTTCTTC
TRBJ2-7 | TRBV7-6 | many | . | CASSYLTGPNYEQYF | TGTGCCAGCAGCTACCTAACGGGGCCGAACTACGAGCAGTACTTC
TRBJ1-2 | TRBV6-5 | many | . | CASRKGPNYGYTF | TGTGCCAGCAGAAAAGGACCTAACTATGGCTACACCTTC
TRBJ2-7 | TRBV6-5 | many | TRBD2 | CASTSGQLTSGGEQYF | TGTGCCAGCACCTCGGGACAGCTGACTAGCGGCGGAGAGCAGTACTTC
TRBJ2-3 | TRBV6-1 | many | TRBD2 | CASRGGTGTDTQYF | TGTGCCAGCAGGGGGGGGACGGGCACAGATACGCAGTATTTT
TRBJ1-5 | TRBV7-2 | many | . | CASSLQPGARQPQHF | TGTGCCAGCAGCTTACAACCAGGGGCGCGCCAGCCCCAGCATTTT
TRBJ1-1 | TRBV19 | . | . | CASSRLKSGTLNTEAFF | TGTGCCAGTAGTCGACTCAAGTCAGGGACCTTGAACACTGAAGCTTTCTTT
TRBJ1-1 | TRBV10-1 | many | . | CASSAGTSSTEAFF | TGCGCCAGCAGTGCAGGGACATCTAGCACTGAAGCTTTCTTT
TRBJ1-3 | TRBV4-1 | many | . | CASSQDPGRRDTIYF | TGCGCCAGCAGCCAAGATCCCGGCCGACGGGACACCATATATTTT
TRBJ2-1 | TRBV19 | many | . | CASSIVDYNEQFF | TGTGCCAGTAGTATAGTCGACTACAATGAGCAGTTCTTC
TRBJ2-1 | TRBV15 | many | . | CATSRARGSYNEQFF | TGTGCCACCAGCAGAGCTCGGGGGTCCTACAATGAGCAGTTCTTC
TRBJ1-3 | TRBV6-1 | many | . | CASSERGSGNTIYF | TGTGCCAGCAGTGAACGGGGATCGGGAAACACCATATATTTT
TRBJ2-7 | TRBV7-2 | many | . | CASSPELARGYEQYF | TGTGCCAGCAGCCCTGAACTAGCCCGGGGCTACGAGCAGTACTTC
TRBJ2-7 | TRBV20-1 | many | . | CSASPGPGVGEQYF | TGCAGTGCTAGTCCCGGCCCAGGGGTCGGCGAGCAGTACTTC
TRBJ2-5 | TRBV20-1 | many | TRBD1 | CSATQGGAEETQYF | TGCAGTGCTACTCAAGGGGGCGCAGAGGAGACCCAGTACTTC
TRBJ2-7 | TRBV5-1 | many | . | CASSPTFGYEQYF | TGCGCCAGCAGCCCCACGTTCGGCTACGAGCAGTACTTC
TRBJ2-1 | TRBV6-2/TRBV6-3 | many | . | CASSYSASLISYNEQFF | TGTGCCAGCAGTTACTCGGCCAGCCTTATTTCCTACAATGAGCAGTTCTTC
TRBJ2-5 | TRBV20-1 | many | . | CSAIHRGGKTQYF | TGCAGTGCTATACACAGGGGCGGGAAGACCCAGTACTTC
TRBJ2-5 | TRBV4-3 | many | . | CASSQVPGAGETQYF | TGCGCCAGCAGCCAAGTCCCAGGGGCGGGAGAGACCCAGTACTTC
TRBJ2-7 | TRBV7-2 | many | TRBD1 | CASSGGQGPYEQYF | TGTGCCAGCAGCGGCGGACAGGGACCCTACGAGCAGTACTTC
TRBJ2-3 | TRBV9 | few | . | CASWGYGLITDTQYF | TGTGCCAGCTGGGGATATGGACTGATCACAGATACGCAGTATTTT
TRBJ1-2 | TRBV4-1 | many | . | CASSQDRGFYGYTF | TGCGCCAGCAGCCAAGATCGAGGGTTCTATGGCTACACCTTC
TRBJ2-1 | TRBV20-1 | medium-sized | . | CSATKAHGFNEQFF | TGCAGTGCGACGAAGGCCCACGGGTTCAATGAGCAGTTCTTC
TRBJ2-7 | TRBV18 | many | . | CASSPPLPYSSYEQYF | TGTGCCAGCTCACCACCCCTTCCGTACAGCTCCTACGAGCAGTACTTC
TRBJ2-3 | TRBV7-2 | many | . | CASSFVRSDTQYF | TGTGCCAGCAGCTTCGTCAGATCAGATACGCAGTATTTT
TRBJ2-7 | TRBV7-2 | many | TRBD2 | CASSFNSLAGNEQYF | TGTGCCAGCAGCTTCAATTCACTAGCGGGAAACGAGCAGTACTTC
TRBJ2-7 | TRBV20-1 | many | . | CSAPFARSYEQYF | TGCAGTGCTCCTTTCGCCCGGTCCTACGAGCAGTACTTC
TRBJ2-2 | TRBV18 | many | . | CASSPENRATGELFF | TGTGCCAGCTCACCGGAGAACAGGGCAACCGGGGAGCTGTTTTTT
TRBJ2-5 | TRBV6-2/TRBV6-3 | many | . | CASSSTGLQETQYF | TGTGCCAGCAGTTCCACAGGGCTTCAAGAGACCCAGTACTTC
TRBJ1-1 | TRBV29-1 | many | TRBD1 | CSVKGQGGAFF | TGCAGCGTTAAGGGACAGGGGGGAGCTTTCTTT
TRBJ1-3 | TRBV6-5 | . | . | CASSYGNTIYF | TGTGCCAGCAGTTACGGAAACACCATATATTTT
TRBJ2-7 | TRBV6-5 | many | TRBD2 | CASSISSSGAYEQYF | TGTGCCAGCAGCATATCGTCTAGCGGAGCCTACGAGCAGTACTTC
TRBJ2-7 | TRBV6-5 | medium-sized | TRBD1 | CASSQQGTWNEQYF | TGTGCCAGCAGCCAACAGGGGACATGGAACGAGCAGTACTTC
TRBJ2-1 | TRBV25-1 | few | . | CASSGVGRDEQFF | TGTGCCAGCAGTGGAGTGGGTCGCGATGAGCAGTTCTTC
TRBJ2-5 | TRBV7-2 | many | . | CASSPLQGQETQYF | TGTGCCAGCAGCCCCTTGCAGGGGCAAGAGACCCAGTACTTC
TRBJ2-4 | TRBV5-1 | many | TRBD2 | CASSHTGTGGTNIQYF | TGCGCCAGCAGCCACACCGGGACGGGGGGGACGAACATTCAGTACTTC
TRBJ2-7 | TRBV7-9 | many | . | CASSLAGGPTDEQYF | TGTGCCAGCAGCTTAGCGGGCGGGCCCACCGACGAGCAGTACTTC
TRBJ1-4 | TRBV7-6 | many | . | CASSLLRGLNEKLFF | TGTGCCAGCAGCTTATTGCGGGGCCTTAATGAAAAACTGTTTTTT
TRBJ2-5 | TRBV5-1 | many | . | CASSLGQPQETQYF | TGCGCCAGCAGCTTGGGACAGCCTCAAGAGACCCAGTACTTC
TRBJ1-4 | TRBV15 | many | . | CATSRDYIGSAEKLFF | TGTGCCACCAGCAGAGATTATATCGGGTCAGCTGAAAAACTGTTTTTT
TRBJ1-6 | TRBV6-5 | many | . | CASARLNNSPLHF | TGTGCCAGCGCCCGGTTAAATAATTCACCCCTCCACTTT